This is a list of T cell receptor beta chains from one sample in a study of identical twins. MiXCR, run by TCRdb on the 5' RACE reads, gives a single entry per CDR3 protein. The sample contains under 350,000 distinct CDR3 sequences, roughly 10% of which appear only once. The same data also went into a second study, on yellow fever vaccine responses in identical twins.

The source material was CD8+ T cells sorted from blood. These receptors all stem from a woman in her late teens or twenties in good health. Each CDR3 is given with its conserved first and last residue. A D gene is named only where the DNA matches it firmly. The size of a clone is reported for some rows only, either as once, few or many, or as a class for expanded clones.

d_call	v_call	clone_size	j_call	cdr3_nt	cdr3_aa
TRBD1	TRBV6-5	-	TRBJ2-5	TGTGCCAGCAGTTACCCGGATGGGACAGGAGAGACCCAGTACTTC	CASSYPDGTGETQYF
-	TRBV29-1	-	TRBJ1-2	TGCAGCATTGTGGGGGGAAACACAAGAGCTAACTATGGCTACACCTTC	CSIVGGNTRANYGYTF
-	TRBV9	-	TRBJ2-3	TGTGCCAGCAGCCTGTTTGGGGGGCCTATCACAGATACGCAGTATTTT	CASSLFGGPITDTQYF
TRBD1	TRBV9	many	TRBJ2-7	TGTGCCAGCAGCCCACCTTCGGGACAGGGGTTCAACGAGCAGTACTTC	CASSPPSGQGFNEQYF
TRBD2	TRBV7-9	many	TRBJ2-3	TGTGCCAGCAGCCCCCAGGCGGGGGGGCGGTCAGATACGCAGTATTTT	CASSPQAGGRSDTQYF
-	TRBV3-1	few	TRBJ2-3	TGTGCCAGCAGCCCCAAGTTACATTCTAGCACAGATACGCAGTATTTT	CASSPKLHSSTDTQYF
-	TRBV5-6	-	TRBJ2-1	TGTGCCAGCAGCCGGCCGGGGTGGGTGCGGGGCGAGCAGTTCTTC	CASSRPGWVRGEQFF
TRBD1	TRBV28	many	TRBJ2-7	TGTGCCAGCAGTTCAAGATGGGAATCGGGGTGGGACAGCTCCTACGAGCAGTACTTC	CASSSRWESGWDSSYEQYF
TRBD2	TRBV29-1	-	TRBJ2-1	TGCAGCGTTTTCGGACTAGCGGGAGGGCTCAACTCCTACAATGAGCAGTTCTTC	CSVFGLAGGLNSYNEQFF
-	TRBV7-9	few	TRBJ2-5	TGTGCCAGCAGCTTAGGAGGGGGACTCCATGGGGAGACCCAGTACTTC	CASSLGGGLHGETQYF
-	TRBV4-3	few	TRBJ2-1	TGCGCCAGCAGCCAAGCACGGTTGAGCTCCTACAATGAGCAGTTCTTC	CASSQARLSSYNEQFF
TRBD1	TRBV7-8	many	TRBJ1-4	TGTGCCAGCAGCTTAGCAAGGGGACAGGGAGATGAAAAACTGTTTTTT	CASSLARGQGDEKLFF
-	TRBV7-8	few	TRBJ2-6	TGTGCCAGCAGCTTAGGCTCCAGGGTAATTGGGGCCAACGTCCTGACTTTC	CASSLGSRVIGANVLTF
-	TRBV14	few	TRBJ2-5	TGTGCCAGCAGCCAAGTTACAGGAAAGCTGGAGACCCAGTACTTC	CASSQVTGKLETQYF
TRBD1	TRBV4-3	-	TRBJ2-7	TGCGCCAGCAGCCAATCCCACGGGACAGGGTTTTACGAGCAGTACTTC	CASSQSHGTGFYEQYF
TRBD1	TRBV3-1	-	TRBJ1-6	TGTGCCAGCAGCCAAGAGATAGGGACAGATAATTCACCCCTCCACTTT	CASSQEIGTDNSPLHF
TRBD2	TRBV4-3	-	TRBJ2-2	TGCGCCAGCAGCCAAGAAGTCCCTAGCGGGAGGCTTACCGGGGAGCTGTTTTTT	CASSQEVPSGRLTGELFF
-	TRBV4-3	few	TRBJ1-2	TGCGCCAGCAGCCAAGCTTGGGGGCCCGATGGCTACACCTTC	CASSQAWGPDGYTF
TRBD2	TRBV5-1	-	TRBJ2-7	TGCGCCAGCAGCGGGGGACTAGACGACGAGCAGTACTTC	CASSGGLDDEQYF
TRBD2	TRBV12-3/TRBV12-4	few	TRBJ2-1	TGTGCCAGCAGTACAATTAGCGGGAGGGCCTTCAATGAGCAGTTCTTC	CASSTISGRAFNEQFF
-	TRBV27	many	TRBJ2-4	TGTGCCAGCCGGGTCGGGAACATTCAGTACTTC	CASRVGNIQYF
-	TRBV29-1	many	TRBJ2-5	TGCAGCGTTGAAGTCAGGGACTCCCAAGAGACCCAGTACTTC	CSVEVRDSQETQYF
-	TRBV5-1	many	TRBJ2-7	TGCGCCAGCAGCGCGTACGGGGGAAAGTTCGAGCAGTACTTC	CASSAYGGKFEQYF
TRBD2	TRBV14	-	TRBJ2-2	TGTGCCAGCAGCCAATTAGCGGGAGCATGGACCGGGGAGCTGTTTTTT	CASSQLAGAWTGELFF
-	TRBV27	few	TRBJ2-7	TGTGCCAGCCAAGGACCCGGGAGCCAACAACTACACGAGCAGTACTTC	CASQGPGSQQLHEQYF
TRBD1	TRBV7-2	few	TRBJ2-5	TGTGCCAGCAGCTTAAATATTAGGACAGGCTTTAGAGAGACCCAGTACTTC	CASSLNIRTGFRETQYF
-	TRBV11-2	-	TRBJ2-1	TGTGCCAGCAGCTTAGACGTTCCCTACAATGAGCAGTTCTTC	CASSLDVPYNEQFF
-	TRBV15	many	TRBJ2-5	TGTGCCACCAGCAGCAGAGAAGAGACCCAGTACTTC	CATSSREETQYF
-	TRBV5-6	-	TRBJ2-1	TGTGCCAGCAGCCCCGGGACACTCTGCTATCAGTTCTTC	CASSPGTLCYQFF